A single sample gave rise to the 25 T cell receptor beta chains below, sequenced in a study of blood T cell repertoires in COVID-19 (TCRdb year 2020). The library was obtained by the immunoSEQ multiplex PCR assay. TCRdb stores this immuneACCESS table with in-frame sequences only. Part of the clones is absent; in the studies checked, under half of the shortfall reflects unresolved V genes, and no reason is known for the rest. A total of approximately 360,000 clones appear in this sample, roughly 90% of them only once. The leading ten clones occupy 1% to 1.5% of the sample. Input material: peripheral blood. The origin of the receptors is a man aged 35 to 55 with acute or convalescent COVID-19.

The CDR3 bases are TGTGCCAGCAGCCACAGGACTGTAACTAATGAAAAACTGTTTTTT. It yields the protein CASSHRTVTNEKLFF. The chain links TRBV3-1 (or the pseudogene TRBV3-2) to TRBJ1-4; D not certain. Germline V gene lookup returns CDR1 LGHDT and CDR2 YNNKEL (reference sequence). V lost 3 bases and J 1 base, leaving 9 bases between the germline ends. CDR3 length: 15 amino acids.

This chain uses TRBV19 with TRBJ2-3; 8 nucleotides agree with TRBD2. CDR1 and CDR2 (germline): LNHDA, SQIVND (reference sequence). V lost 5 bases and J lost 4; bases outside the gene matches: 8. This CDR3 contains 15 residues. The CDR3 region is CASSARTGGADTQYF. The CDR3 nucleotides are TGTGCCAGTAGTGCCCGGACGGGGGGGGCAGATACGCAGTATTTT.

This clone has only a few counts. This chain connects TRBV6-4 to TRBJ1-2; D is undetermined. Germline loops: CDR1 MRHNA, CDR2 SNTAGT. V lost 2 bases and J lost 4, with 11 bases in between. This CDR3 region has 14 residues. CDR3 region: CASSDAAAGYGYTF. DNA of the CDR3: TGTGCCAGCAGTGACGCGGCAGCCGGCTATGGCTACACCTTC.

The J gene is TRBJ2-1, the V gene TRBV5-6, with 9 bases identical to TRBD2. The CDR3 sequence is 18 residues long. CDR1 is SGHDT and CDR2 is YYEEEE in the germline V gene. J gave up 0 bases and V 2 bases, and 9 bases lay outside the gene matches. Written as DNA, the CDR3 is TGTGCCAGCAGCTTCGGGGGGCTAGCGGGGACCTCCTACAATGAGCAGTTCTTC. This translates into CASSFGGLAGTSYNEQFF.

This chain joins TRBV27 and TRBJ1-2, with 7 bases aligning to TRBD1. Germline loops: CDR1 MNHEY, CDR2 SMNVEV (reference sequence). CDR3 size: 14 residues. Unmatched junction bases numbered 5, after V lost 0 bases and J lost 7 bases. The CDR3 region has the DNA TGTGCCAGCAGTTTATCGGCAGGGGGAGTTGGCTACACCTTC. It translates to CASSLSAGGVGYTF.

V usage is TRBV2 and J usage is TRBJ1-3; D call uncertain. The ends were cut back, 3 bases at V and 4 bases at J, with 7 bases in the middle. Germline V lookup: CDR1 SNHLY, CDR2 FYNNEI. CDR3 size: 13 residues. This chain's CDR3 is CASSDQAGNTIYF. DNA for the CDR3: TGTGCCAGCAGTGACCAGGCAGGAAACACCATATATTTT.

The CDR3 nucleotides are TGTGCCAGCAGTTTGAGGGTGGGATTGAACACTGAAGCTTTCTTT. It yields the protein CASSLRVGLNTEAFF. The V call is TRBV6-2 or TRBV6-3, the J call TRBJ1-1; the D is unclear. Deletions cut 4 bases from V and 0 bases from J, with 12 bases between. The CDR3 is 15 residues long. The germline V gene has CDR1 MNHEY and CDR2 SVGEGT.

This chain uses TRBV4-1 with TRBJ2-7; 7 bases line up with TRBD1. CDR3 length: 14 residues. Germline-derived CDR1 and CDR2 are MGHRA and YSYEKL. V shed 2 bases, J shed 4 bases, and the junction held 5 bases outside the gene matches. CDR3 nucleotide sequence: TGCGCCAGCAGCCAATCCCGGGACAGTTACGAGCAGTACTTC. It yields the protein CASSQSRDSYEQYF.

The rearrangement joins TRBV27 to TRBJ1-4; D is ambiguous. The ends were cut back, 3 bases at V and 4 bases at J, with 12 bases in the middle. The CDR3 extends over 15 amino acids. Germline V CDR1 and CDR2: MNHEY, SMNVEV (reference sequence). The CDR3 reads CASSFAAGFNEKLFF. CDR3 nucleotide sequence: TGTGCCAGCAGTTTTGCTGCAGGATTTAATGAAAAACTGTTTTTT. Based on the CDR3 plus reference TRBV27 and TRBJ1-4, the full variable domain is EAQVTQNPRYLITVTGKKLTVTCSQNMNHEYMSWYRQDPGLGLRQIYYSMNVEVTDKGDVPEGYKVSRKEKRNFPLILESPSPNQTSLYFCASSFAAGFNEKLFFGSGTQLSVL.

CDR3 DNA sequence: TGTGCCAGCAGCCCCAGGGGGCGGTTTAGTAACATTCAGTACTTC. This encodes CASSPRGRFSNIQYF. This sequence joins TRBV7-9 and TRBJ2-4, with 8 bases fitting TRBD1. In germline, CDR1 is SEHNR, CDR2 FQNEAQ (reference sequence). The length of the CDR3 is 15 residues. Trimming cost V 5 bases and J 7 bases; bases outside gene matches: 10.

The rearrangement joins TRBV21-1 to TRBJ1-5; TRBD1 is the table's D call, not checked against the DNA. TRBV21-1 is tagged as a pseudogene. The CDR3 is 16 amino acids. DNA for the CDR3: TGTGCCAGCAGCAAAAACAGGGGGCCTGCCGGACAGCCCCAGCATTTT. It is translated as CASSKNRGPAGQPQHF.

This clone was counted a few times. This chain joins TRBV28 and TRBJ1-6; a weak D match, TRBD1 (5 bases). The CDR3 runs 15 residues. In germline, CDR1 is MDHEN, CDR2 SYDVKM. V was pared by 3 bases and J by 7 bases, with 13 bases between. The CDR3 sequence is CASSFWNRLNSPLHF. CDR3 in DNA: TGTGCCAGCAGTTTCTGGAACAGGCTCAATTCACCCCTCCACTTT.

The chain uses TRBV29-1 and TRBJ1-2, with D possibly matching TRBD1 (5 bases). Germline CDR1 and CDR2: SQVTM and ANQGSEA. This CDR3 spans 13 amino acids. Deletions cut 4 bases from V and 4 bases from J, with 13 bases between. In DNA, the CDR3 is TGCAGCGTTGCGGGGGGACGGAGCTATGGCTACACCTTC. Encoded protein: CSVAGGRSYGYTF.

V gene TRBV28 combines with J gene TRBJ2-7; D is undetermined. The CDR3 consists of 13 residues. The V end lost 3 bases, the J end lost 6 bases, and 12 bases lay between the germline ends. Germline loops: CDR1 MDHEN, CDR2 SYDVKM. The CDR3 loop is CASSFQAPGEQYF. The CDR3, as DNA: TGTGCCAGCAGTTTTCAGGCCCCAGGCGAGCAGTACTTC.

This clone was seen a single time. This chain joins TRBV14 and TRBJ1-1; D uncertain. From germline, CDR1 is SGHDN and CDR2 FVKESK. The V and J ends lost 5 bases and 4 bases respectively, with 11 bases between them. The CDR3 has 13 amino acids. The CDR3 DNA sequence: TGTGCCAGCAGCAATAGCGGCGGCACTGAAGCTTTCTTT. It yields the protein CASSNSGGTEAFF.

The V call is TRBV4-3, the J call TRBJ1-2, with D possibly matching TRBD1 (6 bases). Trimming cost V 0 bases and J 0 bases, with 11 bases left between them. This CDR3 region has 16 residues. Looked up from germline, CDR1 is LGHNA and CDR2 is YSLEER. Here the CDR3 DNA reads TGCGCCAGCAGCCAAGATTCGACAGGAACTAACTATGGCTACACCTTC. Translation: CASSQDSTGTNYGYTF.

This clone was seen just once. Other DNA sequences in this specimen translate into the identical CDR3. J is TRBJ2-3 and V is TRBV7-9; D is possibly TRBD2 (7 bases). V shed 4 bases and J shed 3 bases, with 11 bases lying between them. Germline V lookup: CDR1 SEHNR, CDR2 FQNEAQ (reference sequence). The CDR3 totals 14 residues. This chain's CDR3 is CASSSGGATDTQYF. The CDR3 DNA reads as TGTGCCAGCAGCTCTGGGGGGGCTACAGATACGCAGTATTTT.

The chain links TRBV10-3 to TRBJ1-6, with D possibly TRBD1 on 5 matching bases. The CDR3 loop spans 17 amino acids. Germline V CDR1 and CDR2: ENHRY, SYGVKD. Trimming stripped 0 bases from V and 2 bases from J, with 11 bases between. The DNA of the CDR3 is TGTGCCATCAGTGAGTCGTCAGGGCCAACCTATAATTCACCCCTCCACTTT. This codes for CAISESSGPTYNSPLHF.

CDR3 nucleotide sequence: TGTGCCAGTAGTATCCCACGTGGACAAGGACAGGGGGCGAAAGCTTTCTTT. Translation gives CASSIPRGQGQGAKAFF. The rearrangement links TRBV19 to TRBJ1-1, with 11 bases lining up with TRBD1. The CDR3 runs 17 residues. Trimming cost V 3 bases and J 9 bases; bases outside gene matches: 15. Per the germline V gene, CDR1 is LNHDA and CDR2 is SQIVND (reference sequence).

This chain uses TRBV20-1 with TRBJ1-4, with 7 positions matching TRBD1. Trimming took 3 bases from V and 9 from J; bases not matched to a gene: 10. The CDR3 is made up of 14 amino acids. Germline CDR1 is DFQATT and CDR2 is SNEGSKA (reference sequence). DNA for the CDR3: TGCAGTGCTAGTCGGGACAGCTTTTACCAAAAACTGTTTTTT. Amino acid sequence: CSASRDSFYQKLFF.

V usage is TRBV5-6 and J usage is TRBJ1-4; 9 positions match TRBD1. Germline V gives CDR1 SGHDT, CDR2 YYEEEE. V was clipped by 0 bases and J by 3 bases; unmatched bases: 6. This CDR3 has 17 amino acids. CDR3 loop: CASSLVGQGSANEKLFF. In DNA, the CDR3 is TGTGCCAGCAGCTTGGTGGGACAGGGTAGCGCTAATGAAAAACTGTTTTTT.

The chain couples TRBV19 to TRBJ1-1; D gene uncertain. The ends were cut back, 7 bases at V and 5 bases at J, with 11 bases in the middle. The germline CDR1 and CDR2 sequences are LNHDA and SQIVND (reference sequence). CDR3 size: 12 residues. CDR3 in amino acids: CASKWPGTEAFF. DNA of the CDR3: TGTGCCAGTAAGTGGCCGGGGACTGAAGCTTTCTTT.

This clone was recorded once. V and J are TRBV2 and TRBJ2-4, with D maybe TRBD2 (6 bases). Germline lookup yields CDR1 SNHLY and CDR2 FYNNEI. Trimming removed 5 bases from V and 1 base from J, with 24 bases in between. The CDR3 spans 19 residues. The CDR3 loop reads CASSRRTHTSRDAKNIQYF. In DNA form, the CDR3 reads TGTGCCAGCAGTCGTAGGACGCATACTAGCCGAGACGCCAAAAACATTCAGTACTTC. Full variable domain (outside the CDR3, taken from reference TRBV2 and TRBJ2-4): EPEVTQTPSHQVTQMGQEVILRCVPISNHLYFYWYRQILGQKVEFLVSFYNNEISEKSEIFDDQFSVERPDGSNFTLKIRSTKLEDSAMYFCASSRRTHTSRDAKNIQYFGAGTRLSVL.

This chain uses TRBV7-6 with TRBJ2-1; 10 bases fit TRBD2. V lost 5 bases to trimming and J lost 8 bases; unmatched junction nucleotides: 9. CDR1 and CDR2 (germline): SGHVS, FNYEAQ. This CDR3 has 15 residues. The CDR3 loop reads CASSLSSGSIDEQFF. The CDR3 coding sequence is TGTGCCAGCAGCCTGTCTAGCGGGAGTATAGATGAGCAGTTCTTC.

The rearrangement links TRBV5-6 to TRBJ1-2; no clear D gene. From germline, CDR1 is SGHDT and CDR2 YYEEEE. This CDR3 contains 17 residues. Trimming took 2 bases from V and 5 from J, leaving 22 bases between them. The CDR3 spells CASSLGLNSNSLYGYTF. The CDR3 DNA sequence: TGTGCCAGCAGCTTAGGTCTGAACAGCAACTCTCTATATGGCTACACCTTC.